Included here is one TCR beta chain sequence, with context. The CDR3 has 14 amino acids. Trimming shortened V by 9 bases and J by 1 base, and 13 bases separated the two germline ends. Germline-derived CDR1 and CDR2 are MNHEY and SMNVEV (reference sequence). This record comes from a study of brain T cells in children with intractable seizures. Profiling relied on immunoSEQ multiplex PCR, and the TCRdb table lists in-frame clones only, not all of them. The sample has some 76,000 clones; 85% to 95% are singletons. The chain joins TRBV27 to TRBJ1-5; maybe TRBD1 (5 bases). The sequence was obtained from a boy less than two years old with tuberous sclerosis and intractable seizures. This material consisted of peripheral blood, taken at surgery. This chain's CDR3 is CASGEGMSNQPQHF. Here the CDR3 DNA reads TGTGCCAGTGGGGAGGGGATGAGCAATCAGCCCCAGCATTTT.